The clone carrying this TCR beta chain came up a few times. Antigen specificity is unknown. RNA transcripts served as the template for amplifying TCR beta CDR3 regions. Using the HTBI primer set, a first-round RT-PCR was run on the TCR CDR3. Each CDR3 protein is one row after TCRdb ran MiXCR on the multiplex PCR reads. The profile shows 600,000 to 650,000 distinct CDR3 sequences, roughly 20% of them singletons. The CDR3 sequence is 13 residues long. The V end lost 6 bases, the J end lost 0 bases, and 12 bases lay between the germline ends. In germline, CDR1 is DFQATT, CDR2 SNEGSKA (reference sequence). PBMCs were collected from an approximately 9.5 ml volume of fresh peripheral blood. These data are taken from a study of T cells in Graves' hyperthyroidism and ophthalmopathy. Study outcomes and limitations: Most clonotypes expanded in thyroid above 0.001 were likewise present in blood.

The sequence was collected from a man aged 30 to 45 with Graves' ophthalmopathy. This chain joins TRBV20-1 and TRBJ2-7; D is tentatively TRBD1 or TRBD2 (5 bases each). Sequencing input: blood. The CDR3 protein is CSATGPISYEQYF. In DNA, the CDR3 is TGCAGTGCCACGGGACCGATCTCCTACGAGCAGTACTTC.